The present TCR beta chain was sequenced within a study of T cell responses to AZD1222 COVID-19 vaccine. Overall study results and limits: There were vaccine-associated CD4 TCRs across spike, dominant at 160-218 and 743-854.

This table comes from immunoSEQ multiplex PCR, and its TCRdb copy is limited to in-frame clones, with some not included. The table includes roughly 150,000 clones, 85% to 95% detected once. Remarks on this clone: Its antigen is not known.

In germline, CDR1 is LGHNA, CDR2 YNFKEQ. The CDR3 totals 14 residues. The V end lost 0 bases, the J end lost 3 bases, and 8 bases lay between the germline ends. This clonotype was obtained from an adult in good health. The chain employs TRBV4-2 and TRBJ1-2; D is unclear. The sample in question was peripheral blood, obtained on day 0 of AZD1222 vaccination. The CDR3 DNA is TGTGCCAGCAGCCAAGAATCAGGAGACTATGGCTACACCTTC. This gives the protein CASSQESGDYGYTF.